This T cell receptor (beta chain) was identified during a study of a mutant IDH1 vaccine in newly diagnosed glioma. For this clone: Its matching antigen is unknown.

Method: immunoSEQ multiplex PCR; TCRdb's copy keeps in-frame clones and lacks some. The sample carries tens of thousands of clones, almost 85% recorded once. The germline V gene has CDR1 SGHNT and CDR2 YYREEE (reference sequence). V lost 4 bases to trimming and J lost 7 bases; unmatched junction nucleotides: 9. This CDR3 region has 15 residues. Noted time point: baseline, week 1 (first vaccination visit). Noted treatment: pre-vaccination baseline after standard-of-care therapy. Study results and caveats: It was over 85% of patients that developed vaccine-induced immune responses.

The chain joins TRBV5-4 to TRBJ1-2, with 11 bases identical to TRBD1. The material sequenced was PBMCs, taken from a glioma patient treated with radiotherapy, temozolomide or both. This clonotype originated in a man aged 25-40 years with glioma. CDR3 DNA: TGTGCCAGCAGCCTGGACAGGGGGCTACCTGGTGGCTACACCTTC. Amino acids: CASSLDRGLPGGYTF. Together with reference TRBV5-4 and TRBJ1-2, the CDR3 gives the full variable domain: ETGVTQSPTHLIKTRGQQVTLRCSSQSGHNTVSWYQQALGQGPQFIFQYYREEENGRGNFPPRFSGLQFPNYSSELNVNALELDDSALYLCASSLDRGLPGGYTFGSGTRLTVV.